This TCR beta chain is from a study of shared clonotypes between healthy human individuals. The germline gives CDR1 MNHEY, CDR2 SVGAGI. V was clipped by 0 bases and J by 2 bases; unmatched bases: 7. The CDR3 covers 16 residues. Study observations and caveats: Represented diversity, genetic and exposure-history alike, was limited by few donors. About 5% was the fraction of naive CD4 clonotypes found shared across several donors.

Authors' methods: As immunoSEQ supplied junction-only sequences (without quality scores), filtering differed. TCRdb's table, derived via immunoSEQ multiplex PCR, lists solely in-frame clones and lacks some. The V and J calls and clone size are taken from that table; D and trimming were inferred from the DNA. The table lists more than 2 million clones, approximately 95% of them singletons. Notes on this clone: Its antigen is still unknown.

This receptor was identified in a man younger than 30 in good health. Specimen: naive CD4+ T cells sorted from blood. Specified subset: CD45RA+ positively selected. The rearrangement links TRBV6-5 to TRBJ2-7, with 7 bases that match TRBD2. DNA for the CDR3: TGTGCCAGCAGTTACTCTCTAGCGGCAGGGCCCTACGAGCAGTACTTC. Translated, it gives CASSYSLAAGPYEQYF.